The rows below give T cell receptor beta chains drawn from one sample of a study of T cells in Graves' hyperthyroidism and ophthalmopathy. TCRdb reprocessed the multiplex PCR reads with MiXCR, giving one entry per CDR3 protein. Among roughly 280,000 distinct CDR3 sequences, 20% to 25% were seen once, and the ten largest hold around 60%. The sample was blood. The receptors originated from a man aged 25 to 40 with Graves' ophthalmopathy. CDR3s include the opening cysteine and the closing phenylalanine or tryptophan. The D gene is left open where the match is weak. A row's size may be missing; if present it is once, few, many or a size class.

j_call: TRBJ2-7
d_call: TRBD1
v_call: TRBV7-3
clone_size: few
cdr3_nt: TGTGCCAGCAGCTTAAACCCGGGACAGAGGGGCGAGCAGTACTTC
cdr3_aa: CASSLNPGQRGEQYF

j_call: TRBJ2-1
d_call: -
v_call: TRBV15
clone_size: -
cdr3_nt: TGTGCCACCAGCAGAGGGGAGGAGAATGAGCAGTTCTTC
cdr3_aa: CATSRGEENEQFF

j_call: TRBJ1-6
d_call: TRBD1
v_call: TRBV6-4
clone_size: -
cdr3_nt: TGTGCCAGCACCCTCCGACAGGGAAATTCACCCCTCCACTTT
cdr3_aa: CASTLRQGNSPLHF

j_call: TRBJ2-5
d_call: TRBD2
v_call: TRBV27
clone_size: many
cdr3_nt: TGTGCCAGCAGTTCGGGGGGAGGAGAGACCCAGTACTTC
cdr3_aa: CASSSGGGETQYF

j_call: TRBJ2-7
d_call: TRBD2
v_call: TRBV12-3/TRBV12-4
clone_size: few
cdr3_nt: TGTGCCAGCAGTTTAGTTGTAGGCGGGAGGGCTTGGGAGCAGTACTTC
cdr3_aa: CASSLVVGGRAWEQYF

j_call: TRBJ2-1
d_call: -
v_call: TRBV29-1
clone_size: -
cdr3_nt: TGCAGCCTAATACAGGGAAAGAAGTACAATGAGCAGTTCTTC
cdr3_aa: CSLIQGKKYNEQFF

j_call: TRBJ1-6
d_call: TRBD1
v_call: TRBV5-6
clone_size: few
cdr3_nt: TGTGCCAGCAGCCTGGACAGGGGCCGATATAATTCACCCCTCCACTTT
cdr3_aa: CASSLDRGRYNSPLHF

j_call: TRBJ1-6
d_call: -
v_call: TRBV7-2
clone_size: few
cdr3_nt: TGTGCCAGCACCGCGGGGGGGAAGGGATCACCCCTCCACTTT
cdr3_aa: CASTAGGKGSPLHF

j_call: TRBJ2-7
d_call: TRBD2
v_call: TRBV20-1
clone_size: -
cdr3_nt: TGCAGTGCTAGTGGCTTTGGGACTAGCGGGACCGACGAGCAGTACTTC
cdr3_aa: CSASGFGTSGTDEQYF

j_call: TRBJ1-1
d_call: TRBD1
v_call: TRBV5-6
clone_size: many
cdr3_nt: TGTGCCAGCAGTCGGGGACAGGGGGTTAGTAGGACTGAAGCTTTCTTT
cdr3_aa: CASSRGQGVSRTEAFF

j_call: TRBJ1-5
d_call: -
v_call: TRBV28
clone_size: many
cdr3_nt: TGTGCCAGCAGCCAAACACCTAGCAATCAGCCCCAGCATTTT
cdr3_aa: CASSQTPSNQPQHF

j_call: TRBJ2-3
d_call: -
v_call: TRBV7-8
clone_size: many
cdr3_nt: TGTGCCAGCAGCCTACGGCGGCACCCCACAGATACGCAGTATTTT
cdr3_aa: CASSLRRHPTDTQYF

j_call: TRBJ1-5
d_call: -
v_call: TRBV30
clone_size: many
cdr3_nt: TGTGCCTGGAGTAACGGTCGTCCCAATCAGCCCCAGCATTTT
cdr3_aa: CAWSNGRPNQPQHF

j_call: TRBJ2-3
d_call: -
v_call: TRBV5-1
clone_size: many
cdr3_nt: TGCGCCAGCAGCCACTCTTCCTCAGATACGCAGTATTTT
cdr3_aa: CASSHSSSDTQYF

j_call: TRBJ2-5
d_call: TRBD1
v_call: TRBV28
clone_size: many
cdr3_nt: TGTGCCAGCAGCCCGGAGGGGGGGGACAGGGAAGAGACCCAGTACTTC
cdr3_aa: CASSPEGGDREETQYF

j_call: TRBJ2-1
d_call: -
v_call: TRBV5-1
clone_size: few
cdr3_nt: TGCGCCAGCAGGGAGCACCCCTCGGCAGAGCAGTTCTTC
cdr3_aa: CASREHPSAEQFF

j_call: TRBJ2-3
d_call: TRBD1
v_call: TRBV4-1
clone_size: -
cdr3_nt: TGCGCCAGCAGCCAAGGCCGGGACAGGGTAGCAGATACGCAGTATTTT
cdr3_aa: CASSQGRDRVADTQYF

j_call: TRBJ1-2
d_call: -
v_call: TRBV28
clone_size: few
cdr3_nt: TGTGCCAGCAGTTTTATGGCGGTGAGGGATACTAACTATGGCTACACCTTC
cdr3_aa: CASSFMAVRDTNYGYTF

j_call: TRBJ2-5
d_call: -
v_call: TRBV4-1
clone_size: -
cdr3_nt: TGCGCCAGCAGCCAAGATTTTGTACCCCGGCGGTCCCAGTACTTC
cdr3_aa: CASSQDFVPRRSQYF

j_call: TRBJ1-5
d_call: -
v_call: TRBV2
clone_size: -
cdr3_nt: TGTGCCAGCAAGAGGACAGACAGCAATCAGCCCCAGCATTTT
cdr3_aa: CASKRTDSNQPQHF

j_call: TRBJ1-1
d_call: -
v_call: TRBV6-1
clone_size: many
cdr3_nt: TGTGCCAGCAGTTTCGACGGGTTGAACACTGAAGCTTTCTTT
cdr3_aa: CASSFDGLNTEAFF

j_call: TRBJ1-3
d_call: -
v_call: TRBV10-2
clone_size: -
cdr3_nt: TGCGCCAGCAGTATGGACAGCTCTACTGGAAACACCATATATTTT
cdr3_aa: CASSMDSSTGNTIYF

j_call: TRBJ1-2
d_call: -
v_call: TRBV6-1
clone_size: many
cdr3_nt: TGTGCCAGCAGTGAAGAGAACAGGGTGTGGATCTATGGCTACACCTTC
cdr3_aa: CASSEENRVWIYGYTF

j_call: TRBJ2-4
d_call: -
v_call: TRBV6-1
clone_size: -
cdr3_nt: TGTGCCAGCAGGGAACCGACGCAAGGTGGGGAAGCCAAAAACATTCAGTACTTC
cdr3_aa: CASREPTQGGEAKNIQYF